The 14 T cell receptor beta chains below were found in one sample sequenced in a study of blood T cells in healthy people across ages. Using a J-beta primer mix together with a sample-barcoded 5' primer, a second PCR was run for roughly 6 to 11 cycles. Each CDR3 protein gets one entry after TCRdb re-called the 5' RACE reads with MiXCR. The repertoire includes about 280,000 distinct CDR3 sequences, roughly a quarter of them detected once, and approximately 28% sits in the top ten. Sequencing was performed on blood. Receptors originate from a woman between 65 and 79 years old in good health.

This clonotype has just a few counts. The chain uses TRBV14 and TRBJ2-1, with 10 nucleotides matching TRBD2. The CDR3 extends over 16 amino acids. V trimming: 2 bases; J trimming: 4 bases; junction bases outside the gene matches: 5. CDR1 and CDR2 from the germline V gene are SGHDN and FVKESK. The CDR3 spells CASSQLAGVGYNEQFF. The CDR3 region has the DNA TGTGCCAGCAGCCAACTAGCGGGAGTGGGTTACAATGAGCAGTTCTTC.

This clonotype was seen a handful of times. The CDR3 nucleotides read TGTGCCAGTAGTATAAGGGCTAGCGGGACGAGGGTCGGGAATGAGCAGTTCTTC. This gives the protein CASSIRASGTRVGNEQFF. The chain couples TRBV19 to TRBJ2-1, with 9 bases matching TRBD2. CDR1 LNHDA and CDR2 SQIVND come from the germline V gene (reference sequence). With 2 bases clipped from V and 7 bases from J, the junction kept 15 bases outside the gene matches. CDR3 length equals 18 residues.

In its sample, this clonotype was seen a few times. The V and J genes are TRBV4-1 and TRBJ2-4; D is uncertain. Trimming took 5 bases from V and 5 from J, leaving 13 bases between them. In germline, CDR1 is MGHRA, CDR2 YSYEKL. The CDR3 runs 14 residues. CDR3 amino acids: CASSTANQQNIQYF. The CDR3 DNA reads TGCGCCAGCAGCACCGCGAATCAACAAAACATTCAGTACTTC.

This chain uses TRBV6-7 with TRBJ2-7; D call uncertain. TRBV6-7 is identified as an open reading frame with a role that is uncertain. Trimming left V 6 bases short and J 5 bases short, with 20 bases between. The CDR3 runs 15 residues. In nucleotides, the CDR3 is TGTGCCAGCAGCGCGTCTCGACCAGATGGGGACGAGCAGTACTTC. Translating gives CASSASRPDGDEQYF.

The sample holds a few counts of this clonotype. V usage is TRBV28 and J usage is TRBJ2-7, with 7 bases fitting TRBD2. This CDR3 spans 17 amino acids. The junction had 14 bases not matched to a gene; V was cut back by 6 bases and J by 0 bases. CDR1 and CDR2 (germline): MDHEN, SYDVKM. CDR3: CASSLWGLAGVSYEQYF. CDR3 DNA sequence: TGTGCCAGCAGCCTTTGGGGGTTGGCGGGAGTCTCCTACGAGCAGTACTTC.

The gene calls are TRBV28 and TRBJ2-5; TRBD2 matches at 13 bases. The germline gives CDR1 MDHEN, CDR2 SYDVKM. CDR3 length equals 15 residues. Trimming took 5 bases from V and 7 from J; bases not matched to a gene: 7. Written as DNA, the CDR3 is TGTGCCAGCAGTCACGGACTAGCGGGAGTCGGGACCCAGTACTTC. Its translation: CASSHGLAGVGTQYF.

This clonotype was counted at least ten times. This chain connects TRBV7-2 to TRBJ2-1; D may be TRBD2 (5 bases). CDR3 length equals 13 residues. Per the germline V gene, CDR1 is SGHTA and CDR2 is FQGNSA. The V and J ends lost 1 base and 8 bases respectively, with 9 bases between them. The DNA of the CDR3 is TGTGCCAGCAGCTTAGGGACTCGTGATGAGCAGTTCTTC. This codes for CASSLGTRDEQFF.

This clonotype came up a few times. The chain has TRBV12-3 or TRBV12-4 and TRBJ1-3; D perhaps matches TRBD1 (5 bases). The ends were cut back, 2 bases at V and 4 bases at J, with 9 bases in the middle. The CDR3 extends over 14 amino acids. The DNA for the CDR3 is TGTGCCAGCAGTTTACGTGGGGCGGGAAACACCATATATTTT. Protein: CASSLRGAGNTIYF.

This clonotype was seen ten or more times. The chain is built from TRBV28 and TRBJ2-6; maybe TRBD1 (5 bases). CDR1 is MDHEN and CDR2 is SYDVKM in the germline V gene. V lost 5 bases, J lost 1 base, and 15 bases lay in between. There are 17 residues in the CDR3. The CDR3 loop is CASSQTPGFSGANVLTF. The CDR3 region has the DNA TGTGCCAGCAGTCAGACCCCAGGGTTTTCTGGGGCCAACGTCCTGACTTTC.

Many counts were recorded for this clonotype. The DNA for the CDR3 is TGCAGTGCTCCCGGTCAGGGGCGGATGGAGACCCAGTACTTC. Protein: CSAPGQGRMETQYF. The rearrangement joins TRBV20-1 to TRBJ2-5; D may be TRBD1 (6 bases). The V gene lost 5 bases and the J gene lost 5 bases, with 18 bases spanning the gap. Germline CDR1 DFQATT, CDR2 SNEGSKA (reference sequence). This CDR3 comprises 14 residues.

J is TRBJ2-1 and V is TRBV2, with TRBD1 matching 9 bases. The V gene's germline CDR1 is SNHLY and CDR2 FYNNEI. V lost 5 bases and J lost 9; bases outside the gene matches: 8. The CDR3 is 14 amino acids. The CDR3 spells CASSFDRGASEQFF. The CDR3, as DNA: TGTGCCAGCAGTTTCGACAGGGGGGCGTCTGAGCAGTTCTTC.

This clonotype turned up a few times. This may be a read error: a much more frequent sequence differs by one nucleotide. The rearrangement links TRBV3-1 to TRBJ2-5, with D unclear. Germline CDR1 reads LGHDT; CDR2 reads YNNKEL (reference sequence). The CDR3 is 11 residues long. With 3 bases removed from V and 7 bases from J, the gap between germline ends came to 6 bases. CDR3 sequence reads: CASSQIGTQYF. The CDR3 coding sequence is TGTGCCAGCAGCCAGATAGGGACCCAGTACTTC.

V gene TRBV7-2 combines with J gene TRBJ2-3; the D gene is possibly TRBD1 (6 bases). Trimming took off 2 bases at V and 2 bases at J, with 8 bases between the two ends. The germline V gene encodes CDR1 SGHTA and CDR2 FQGNSA. The CDR3 runs to 14 residues. The CDR3 coding sequence is TGTGCCAGCAGCTTACAGGGGAACACAGATACGCAGTATTTT. It yields the protein CASSLQGNTDTQYF.

The rearrangement uses TRBV5-1 and TRBJ2-7; D uncertain. With 0 bases removed from V and 0 bases from J, the gap between germline ends came to 10 bases. The CDR3 length is 15 residues. Germline V lookup: CDR1 SGHRS, CDR2 YFSETQ. The CDR3 loop is CASSLGVDYSYEQYF. The DNA of the CDR3 is TGCGCCAGCAGCTTGGGGGTGGATTACTCCTACGAGCAGTACTTC.